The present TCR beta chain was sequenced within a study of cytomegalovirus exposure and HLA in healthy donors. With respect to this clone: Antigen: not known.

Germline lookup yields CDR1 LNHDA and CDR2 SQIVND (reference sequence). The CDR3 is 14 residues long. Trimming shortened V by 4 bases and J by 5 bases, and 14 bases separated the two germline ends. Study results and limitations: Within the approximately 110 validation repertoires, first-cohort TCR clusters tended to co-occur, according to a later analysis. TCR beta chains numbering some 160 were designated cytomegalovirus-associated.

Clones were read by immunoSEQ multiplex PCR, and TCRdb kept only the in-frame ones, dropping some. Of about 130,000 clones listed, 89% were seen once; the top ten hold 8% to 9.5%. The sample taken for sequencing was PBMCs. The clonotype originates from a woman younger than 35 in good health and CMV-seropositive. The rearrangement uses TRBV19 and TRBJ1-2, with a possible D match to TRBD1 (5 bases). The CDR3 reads CASSTAGRTYGYTF. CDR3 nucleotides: TGTGCCAGTAGTACGGCGGGACGGACTTATGGCTACACCTTC.